A selection of T cell receptor beta chains follows, all from one sample in a study of CD8+CD57+ T cells in acquired aplastic anemia. TCRdb redid the calling of the reads with MiXCR, one entry per CDR3 protein. Here the sample spans 180,000 or so distinct CDR3 sequences, 40% to 55% being singletons. The sample taken for sequencing was sorted CD4+, CD8+, or CD8+CD57+ T cells (not recorded which) from PBMCs. Source of these receptors: a human donor in good health. Both conserved end residues are part of each CDR3. Fields, in order: V gene, J gene, CDR3 protein.

v_call: TRBV20-1
j_call: TRBJ1-1
cdr3_aa: CSARDQTFVAFF

v_call: TRBV7-8
j_call: TRBJ2-5
cdr3_aa: CASSLESGGETQYF

v_call: TRBV7-9
j_call: TRBJ2-7
cdr3_aa: CASSPGQFYEQYF

v_call: TRBV25-1
j_call: TRBJ2-2
cdr3_aa: CANSDRRVRTRELFF

v_call: TRBV15
j_call: TRBJ2-1
cdr3_aa: CATRPEGGRSSYNEQFF

v_call: TRBV5-1
j_call: TRBJ2-7
cdr3_aa: CASRTGTASYEQYF

v_call: TRBV10-3
j_call: TRBJ2-3
cdr3_aa: CAISVGLGTDTQYF

v_call: TRBV29-1
j_call: TRBJ2-1
cdr3_aa: CSGSGAYNEQFF

v_call: TRBV20-1
j_call: TRBJ2-2
cdr3_aa: CSARAANTGELFF

v_call: TRBV10-1
j_call: TRBJ2-1
cdr3_aa: CASSEVGGENEQFF

v_call: TRBV2
j_call: TRBJ2-7
cdr3_aa: CASSGDRGLYEQYF

v_call: TRBV4-2
j_call: TRBJ2-7
cdr3_aa: CASSQQTKSYEQYF

v_call: TRBV20-1
j_call: TRBJ1-2
cdr3_aa: CSAAGTGSNYGYTF

v_call: TRBV20-1
j_call: TRBJ2-7
cdr3_aa: CSVIVNDYEQYF

v_call: TRBV5-8
j_call: TRBJ1-6
cdr3_aa: CASSLGGYSPLHF

v_call: TRBV11-2
j_call: TRBJ2-2
cdr3_aa: CASSLNFVKNTGELFF

v_call: TRBV4-1
j_call: TRBJ1-1
cdr3_aa: CASSPGGTGAFF

v_call: TRBV7-8
j_call: TRBJ2-2
cdr3_aa: CASSFGRRALNTGELFF

v_call: TRBV3-1
j_call: TRBJ1-2
cdr3_aa: CASSQAEGDGYTF

v_call: TRBV2
j_call: TRBJ2-2
cdr3_aa: CASSEVGTGELFF

v_call: TRBV30
j_call: TRBJ1-5
cdr3_aa: CAWSSGTPSYQPQHF

v_call: TRBV20-1
j_call: TRBJ1-2
cdr3_aa: CSAKRWTVLEGYTF

v_call: TRBV7-8
j_call: TRBJ2-1
cdr3_aa: CASSLAAGNEQFF

v_call: TRBV12-3/TRBV12-4
j_call: TRBJ2-1
cdr3_aa: CASSPAGTQHNEQFF

v_call: TRBV7-2
j_call: TRBJ2-7
cdr3_aa: CASSIKSSYEQYF

v_call: TRBV5-6
j_call: TRBJ2-6
cdr3_aa: CASSPRRTRGATGANVLTF

v_call: TRBV5-1
j_call: TRBJ1-2
cdr3_aa: CASSSGSTFYGYTF

v_call: TRBV7-9
j_call: TRBJ2-7
cdr3_aa: CASSLVSEQYF

v_call: TRBV7-9
j_call: TRBJ2-7
cdr3_aa: CASSQDLSYEQYF

v_call: TRBV7-3
j_call: TRBJ2-7
cdr3_aa: CASSPDSSYEQYF

v_call: TRBV10-1
j_call: TRBJ2-2
cdr3_aa: CASSTSGGVGELSF

v_call: TRBV12-3/TRBV12-4
j_call: TRBJ2-1
cdr3_aa: CASTISGGSEQFF

v_call: TRBV2
j_call: TRBJ1-3
cdr3_aa: CASTRSKSGTDNTIYF

v_call: TRBV9
j_call: TRBJ2-5
cdr3_aa: CASSVVLGETQYF

v_call: TRBV2
j_call: TRBJ2-5
cdr3_aa: CASSAGGTQYF

v_call: TRBV5-1
j_call: TRBJ1-2
cdr3_aa: CASSFDREGYTF

v_call: TRBV25-1
j_call: TRBJ1-2
cdr3_aa: CASSDLTEIYGYTF

v_call: TRBV5-8
j_call: .
cdr3_aa: CASSEGLAGSNEQFF

v_call: TRBV6-5
j_call: TRBJ2-5
cdr3_aa: CATTEDSQETQYF

v_call: TRBV2
j_call: TRBJ1-6
cdr3_aa: CASHKGLNNSPLHF

v_call: TRBV12-3/TRBV12-4
j_call: TRBJ2-5
cdr3_aa: CASRSGSLAGTQYF

v_call: TRBV9
j_call: TRBJ2-2
cdr3_aa: CASSPRQTGTGELFF

v_call: TRBV10-1
j_call: TRBJ2-1
cdr3_aa: CASSERGAAYNEQFF

v_call: TRBV19
j_call: TRBJ2-7
cdr3_aa: CASSRLAYGAEQYF

v_call: TRBV7-2
j_call: TRBJ2-7
cdr3_aa: CASSLRGSYEQYF

v_call: TRBV12-3/TRBV12-4
j_call: TRBJ1-2
cdr3_aa: CVSSLVIGRYGYTF

v_call: TRBV6-6
j_call: TRBJ2-7
cdr3_aa: CASSYRQGAREQYF

v_call: TRBV9
j_call: TRBJ2-3
cdr3_aa: CASSVAGLAETDTQYF

v_call: TRBV11-1
j_call: TRBJ1-2
cdr3_aa: CASSSTTGALIVGYTF

v_call: TRBV20-1
j_call: TRBJ2-7
cdr3_aa: CSAGLRDRGLDEQYF

v_call: TRBV6-2/TRBV6-3
j_call: TRBJ2-1
cdr3_aa: CASSYRGNEQFF

v_call: TRBV10-3
j_call: TRBJ1-1
cdr3_aa: CAISEEWGTEAFF